Described below is a single TCR beta chain sequence and its context. Frequency indicates this clonotype is large (0.1 to 1%); no count is kept. The clone's antigen remains unknown. For both bulk and single-cell sequencing, libraries were prepared with the iRepertoire multiplex PCR system using TCR subtype-specific primers. Multiplex PCR with primers aimed at the V, D and J gene regions produced the bulk TCR beta libraries. Approximately 85-500 ng of RNA per sample was used as input for bulk TCR library preparation. An Illumina MiSeq was used to sequence bulk TCR beta amplicons. The study's own analysis went as follows. Sample misassignments and low-quality sequencing reads were filtered out during quality control steps. The amino acids lying between the V-gene Y[YFLI]C motif and the J-segment [FW]GXGT motif were defined as CDR3. TRBV and TRBJ gene assignments and CDR3 clonotypes followed the IMGT database. For each sample, TRBV expression was normalized against the mean for the same gene in PBMC from approximately 44 healthy donors. Based on TCRdb reprocessing of the reads, there is one entry per CDR3 protein sequence, and DNA is missing. These V and J calls rely on TCRdb rather than the paper's analysis. The sample's own table lists over 2,000 distinct CDR3 sequences. The ten most abundant clones make up around 21% of the sample.

The CDR3 sequence holds 15 residues, the cysteine and phenylalanine included. No coding sequence is recorded. As encoded in the germline V gene (reference sequence), CDR1 is MNHEY while CDR2 is SMNVEV. These data come from a study of T cells in severe cutaneous drug reactions (dated by TCRdb to about 2019). In terms of the full investigation: Recruitment took place between about 2010 and 2019, drawing patients from Taiwan, Thailand and a European registry network. Only patients with a probable or definite SJS/TEN or DRESS diagnosis by RegiSCAR criteria were enrolled. The culprit drug was assigned using the Naranjo algorithm and the ALDEN drug causality algorithm. Blister fluids/cells, PBMC and other biological samples were taken from patients in the acute stage or the recovery stage. The study combined bulk TCR sequencing with single-cell sequencing, quantitative PCR validation, functional assays and transgenic mouse experiments. The libraries were made with iRepertoire multiplex PCR, and the authors referred to a comparison in which iRepertoire and 5' RACE methods, with or without UMI, captured abundant clonotypes to a similar degree.

Paper-wide results and their limitations: The authors stated that further study is still needed to find out whether the public TCR applies more generally to SJS/TEN caused by other drugs. A public TCRbeta CDR3, present at a mean of roughly 14% in all seven CBZ-SJS/TEN blister samples, was undetectable or scarce in PBMC from tolerant controls and healthy donors. CBZ-SJS/TEN patients showed strongly increased TRBV12-4 usage, with averages of approximately 33% in blister cells and approximately 5.2% in PBMC.

The donors whose samples were sequenced had carbamazepine-induced Stevens-Johnson syndrome or toxic epidermal necrolysis (CBZ-SJS/TEN). Peripheral blood repertoires were obtained from CBZ-SJS/TEN patients of Han Chinese (roughly 5) and European (about 6) origin. To look for drug-specific clonotypes, next-generation sequencing was used to profile the T cell receptor repertoires of patients with drug-induced severe cutaneous adverse reactions. The RNA source was either peripheral blood mononuclear cells or blister cells from skin lesions. The chain employs TRBV27 and TRBJ1-1; there is no DNA to check the TCRdb D call of TRBD1. Source material: PBMCs. This clonotype originated in a human donor with Stevens-Johnson syndrome, a severe cutaneous drug reaction. The CDR3 here reads CASSLDLTGYTEAFF.